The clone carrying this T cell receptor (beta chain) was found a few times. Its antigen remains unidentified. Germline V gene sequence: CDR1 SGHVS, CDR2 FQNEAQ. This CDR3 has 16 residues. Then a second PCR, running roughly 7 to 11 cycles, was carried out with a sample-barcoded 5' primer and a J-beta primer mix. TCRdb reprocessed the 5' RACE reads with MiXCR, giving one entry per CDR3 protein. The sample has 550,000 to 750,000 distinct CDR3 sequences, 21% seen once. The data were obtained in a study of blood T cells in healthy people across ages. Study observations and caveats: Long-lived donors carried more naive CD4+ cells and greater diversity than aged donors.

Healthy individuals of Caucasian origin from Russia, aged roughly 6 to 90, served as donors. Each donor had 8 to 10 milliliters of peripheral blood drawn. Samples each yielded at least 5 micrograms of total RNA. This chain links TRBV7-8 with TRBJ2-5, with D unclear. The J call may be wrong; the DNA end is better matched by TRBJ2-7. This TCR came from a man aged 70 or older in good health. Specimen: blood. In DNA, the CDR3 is TGTGCCAGCAGCTTCAGTCGAACGGCCCCAATAAGCGAGCAGTACTTC. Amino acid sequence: CASSFSRTAPISEQYF.